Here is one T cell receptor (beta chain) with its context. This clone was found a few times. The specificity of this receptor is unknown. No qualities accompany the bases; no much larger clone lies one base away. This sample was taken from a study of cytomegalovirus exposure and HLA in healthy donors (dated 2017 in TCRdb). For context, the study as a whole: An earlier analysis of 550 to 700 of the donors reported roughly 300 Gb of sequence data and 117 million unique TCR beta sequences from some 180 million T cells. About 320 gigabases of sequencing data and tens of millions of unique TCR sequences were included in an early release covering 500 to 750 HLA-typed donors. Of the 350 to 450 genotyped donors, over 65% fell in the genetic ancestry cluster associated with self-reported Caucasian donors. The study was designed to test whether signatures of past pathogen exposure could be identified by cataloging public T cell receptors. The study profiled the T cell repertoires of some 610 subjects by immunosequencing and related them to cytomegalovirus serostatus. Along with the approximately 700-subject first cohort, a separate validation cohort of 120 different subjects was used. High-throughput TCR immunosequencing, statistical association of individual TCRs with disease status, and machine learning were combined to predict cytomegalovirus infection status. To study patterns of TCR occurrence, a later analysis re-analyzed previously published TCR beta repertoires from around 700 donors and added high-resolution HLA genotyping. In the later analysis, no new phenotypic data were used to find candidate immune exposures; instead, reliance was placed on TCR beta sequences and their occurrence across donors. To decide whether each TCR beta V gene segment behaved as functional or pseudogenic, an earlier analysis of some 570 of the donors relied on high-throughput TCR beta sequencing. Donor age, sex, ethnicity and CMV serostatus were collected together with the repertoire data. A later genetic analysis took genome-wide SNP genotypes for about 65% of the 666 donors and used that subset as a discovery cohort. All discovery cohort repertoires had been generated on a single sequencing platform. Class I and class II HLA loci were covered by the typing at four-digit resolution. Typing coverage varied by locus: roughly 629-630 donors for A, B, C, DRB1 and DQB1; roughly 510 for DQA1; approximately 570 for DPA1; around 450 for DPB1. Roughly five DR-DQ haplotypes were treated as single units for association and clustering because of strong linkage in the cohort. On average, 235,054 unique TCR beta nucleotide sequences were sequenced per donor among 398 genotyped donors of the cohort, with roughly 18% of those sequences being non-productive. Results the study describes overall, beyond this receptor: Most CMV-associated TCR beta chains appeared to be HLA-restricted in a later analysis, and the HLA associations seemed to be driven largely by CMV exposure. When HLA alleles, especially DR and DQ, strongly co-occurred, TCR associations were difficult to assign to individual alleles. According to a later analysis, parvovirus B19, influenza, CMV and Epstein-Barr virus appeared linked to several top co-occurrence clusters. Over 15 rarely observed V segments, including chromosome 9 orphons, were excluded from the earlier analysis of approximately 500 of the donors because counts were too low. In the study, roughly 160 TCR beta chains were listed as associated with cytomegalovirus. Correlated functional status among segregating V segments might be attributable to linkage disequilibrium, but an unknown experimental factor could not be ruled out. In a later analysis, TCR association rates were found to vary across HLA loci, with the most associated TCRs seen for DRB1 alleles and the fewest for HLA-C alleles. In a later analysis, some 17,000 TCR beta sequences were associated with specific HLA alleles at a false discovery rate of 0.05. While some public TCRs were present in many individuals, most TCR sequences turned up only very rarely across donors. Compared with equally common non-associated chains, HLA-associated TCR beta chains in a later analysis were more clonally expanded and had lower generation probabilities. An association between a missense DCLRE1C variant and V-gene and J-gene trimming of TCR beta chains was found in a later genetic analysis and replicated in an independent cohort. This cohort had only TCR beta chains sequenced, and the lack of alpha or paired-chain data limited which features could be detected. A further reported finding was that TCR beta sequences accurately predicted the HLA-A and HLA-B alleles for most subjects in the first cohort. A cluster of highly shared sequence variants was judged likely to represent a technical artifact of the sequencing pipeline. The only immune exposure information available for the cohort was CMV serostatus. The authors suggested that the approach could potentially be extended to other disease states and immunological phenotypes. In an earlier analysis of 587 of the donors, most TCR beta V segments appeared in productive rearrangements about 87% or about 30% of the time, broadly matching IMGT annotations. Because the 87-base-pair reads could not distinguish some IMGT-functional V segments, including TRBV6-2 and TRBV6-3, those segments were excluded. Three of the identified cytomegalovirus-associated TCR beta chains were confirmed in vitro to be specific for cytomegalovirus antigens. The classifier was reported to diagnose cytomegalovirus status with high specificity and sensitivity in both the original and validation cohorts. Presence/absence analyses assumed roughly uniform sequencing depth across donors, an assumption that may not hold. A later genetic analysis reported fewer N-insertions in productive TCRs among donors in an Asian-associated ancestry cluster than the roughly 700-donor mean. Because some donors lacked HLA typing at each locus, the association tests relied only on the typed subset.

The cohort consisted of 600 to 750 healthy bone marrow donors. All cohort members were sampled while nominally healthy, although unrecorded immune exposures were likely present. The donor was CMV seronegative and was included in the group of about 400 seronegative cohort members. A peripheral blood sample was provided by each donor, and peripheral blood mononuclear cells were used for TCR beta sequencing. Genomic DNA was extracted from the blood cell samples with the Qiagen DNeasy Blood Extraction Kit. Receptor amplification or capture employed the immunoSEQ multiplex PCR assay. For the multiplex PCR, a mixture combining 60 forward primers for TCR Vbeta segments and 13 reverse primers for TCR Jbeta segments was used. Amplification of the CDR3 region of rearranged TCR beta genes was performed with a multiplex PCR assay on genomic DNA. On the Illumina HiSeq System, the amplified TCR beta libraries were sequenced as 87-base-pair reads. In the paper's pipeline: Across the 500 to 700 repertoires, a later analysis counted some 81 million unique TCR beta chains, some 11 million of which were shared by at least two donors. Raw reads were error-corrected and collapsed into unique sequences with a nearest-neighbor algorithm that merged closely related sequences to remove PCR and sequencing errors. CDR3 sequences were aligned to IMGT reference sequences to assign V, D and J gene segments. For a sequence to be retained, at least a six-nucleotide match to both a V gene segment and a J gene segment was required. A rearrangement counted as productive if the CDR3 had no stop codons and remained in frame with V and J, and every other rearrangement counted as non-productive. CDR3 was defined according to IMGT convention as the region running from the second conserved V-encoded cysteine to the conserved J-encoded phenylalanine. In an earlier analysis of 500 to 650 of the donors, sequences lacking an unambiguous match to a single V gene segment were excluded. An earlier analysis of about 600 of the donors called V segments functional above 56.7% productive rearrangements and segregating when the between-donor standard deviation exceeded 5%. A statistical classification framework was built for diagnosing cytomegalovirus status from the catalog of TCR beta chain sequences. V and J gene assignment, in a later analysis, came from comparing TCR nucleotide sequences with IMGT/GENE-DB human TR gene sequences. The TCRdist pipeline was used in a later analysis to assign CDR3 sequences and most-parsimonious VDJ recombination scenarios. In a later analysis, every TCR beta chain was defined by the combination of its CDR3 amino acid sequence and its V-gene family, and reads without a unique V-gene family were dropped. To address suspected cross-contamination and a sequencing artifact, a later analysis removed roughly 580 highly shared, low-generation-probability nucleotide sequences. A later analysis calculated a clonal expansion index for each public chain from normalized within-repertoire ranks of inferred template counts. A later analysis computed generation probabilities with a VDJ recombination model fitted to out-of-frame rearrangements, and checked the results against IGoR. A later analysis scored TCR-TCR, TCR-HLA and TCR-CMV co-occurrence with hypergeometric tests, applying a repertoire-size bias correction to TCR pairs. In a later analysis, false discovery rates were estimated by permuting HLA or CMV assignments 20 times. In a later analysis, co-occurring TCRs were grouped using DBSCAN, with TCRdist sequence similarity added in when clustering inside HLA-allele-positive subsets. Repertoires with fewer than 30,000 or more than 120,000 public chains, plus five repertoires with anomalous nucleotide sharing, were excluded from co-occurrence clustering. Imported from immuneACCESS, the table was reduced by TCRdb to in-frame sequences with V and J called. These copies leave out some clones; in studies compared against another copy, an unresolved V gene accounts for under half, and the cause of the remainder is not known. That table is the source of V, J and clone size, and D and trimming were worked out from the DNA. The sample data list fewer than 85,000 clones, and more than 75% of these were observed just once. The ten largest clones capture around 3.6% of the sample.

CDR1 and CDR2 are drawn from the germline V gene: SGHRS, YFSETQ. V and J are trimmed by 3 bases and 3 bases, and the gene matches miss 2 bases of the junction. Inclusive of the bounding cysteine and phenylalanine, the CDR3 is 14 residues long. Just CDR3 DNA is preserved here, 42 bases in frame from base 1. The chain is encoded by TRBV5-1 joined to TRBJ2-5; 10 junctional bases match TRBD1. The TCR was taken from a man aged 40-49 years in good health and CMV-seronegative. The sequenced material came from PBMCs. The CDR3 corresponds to CASSSGTGEETQYF. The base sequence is TGCGCCAGCAGCTCCGGGACAGGGGAAGAGACCCAGTACTTC.